This T cell receptor beta chain emerged from a study of shared clonotypes between healthy human individuals. Study conclusions and caveats: It was only blood that was sampled, and tissue repertoires likely differ.

Looked up from germline, CDR1 is SGHVS and CDR2 is FQNEAQ. The CDR3 totals 16 residues. V dropped 4 bases and J dropped 5; count of bases not matched to a gene: 10. Comment on this clone: As yet, its antigen is unknown.

Deep-level assay runs were performed. Produced via immunoSEQ multiplex PCR; TCRdb's table is partial and in-frame only. The sample shows 2 million to 3 million clones, approximately 94% of them seen only once. The sequenced material came from naive CD4+ T cells from PBMCs. Subset meaning: CD45RA+ positively selected. This clonotype was obtained from a man younger than 35 in good health. Some clones in this sample may be carry-over from other donors' samples. The chain combines TRBV7-8 with TRBJ2-7; 11 nucleotides agree with TRBD2. CDR3 sequence (DNA): TGTGCCAGCAGCTCGACTAGCGGGACGGTCATCAACGAGCAGTACTTC. Translation gives CASSSTSGTVINEQYF.